Detailed here is one T cell receptor (beta chain). Amplification used 60 Vbeta primers and 13 Jbeta primers. Generated by immunoSEQ multiplex PCR, the TCRdb table keeps only in-frame clones and is missing some. The sample lists about 110,000 clones, around 67% seen once, with 14% in the top ten. The germline gives CDR1 GTSNPN, CDR2 SVGIG (reference sequence). This CDR3 is built from 15 residues. Deletions cut 0 bases from V and 7 bases from J, with 16 bases between. This sample is drawn from a study of cytomegalovirus exposure and HLA in healthy donors. Study context: Out of fewer than 500 genotyped donors, approximately 84% belonged to the Caucasian-associated ancestry cluster.

The rearrangement uses TRBV30 and TRBJ1-5; D possibly corresponds to TRBD1 (5 bases). Material: PBMCs. This receptor was obtained from a woman aged 35 to 49 in good health and CMV-seropositive. As DNA, the CDR3 is TGTGCCTGGAGTGTCTCTGGAAGGGGAGGACAGCCCCAGCATTTT. Translation: CAWSVSGRGGQPQHF.